These 3 T cell receptor beta chains came from one sample sequenced in a study of tumor-infiltrating lymphocytes in localized non-small cell lung cancer. Produced via immunoSEQ multiplex PCR; TCRdb's table is partial and in-frame only. The table has some 15,000 clones, 73% seen once. The sequenced material came from lung tumor tissue. The receptors come from a human donor with non-small cell lung cancer.

This sequence joins TRBV7-9 and TRBJ1-2, with TRBD1 as a possible D gene (5 bases). The CDR3 extends over 16 amino acids. Germline CDR1 SEHNR, CDR2 FQNEAQ (reference sequence). V was pared by 5 bases and J by 1 base, with 17 bases between. The CDR3 here is CASSTTWRGSNYGYTF. As DNA, the CDR3 is TGTGCCAGCAGCACAACTTGGAGGGGCAGTAACTATGGCTACACCTTC.

The V and J genes are TRBV5-5 and TRBJ1-2, with TRBD1 identical over 7 bases. Germline CDR1 is SGHKS and CDR2 is YYEKEE (reference sequence). V lost 2 bases, J lost 0 bases, and 4 bases stayed unmatched. This CDR3 has 15 amino acids. As DNA, the CDR3 is TGTGCCAGCAGCTTAAAAGGGACAGCTAACTATGGCTACACCTTC. As protein: CASSLKGTANYGYTF.

This clone has more than one count but fewer than ten. This sequence joins TRBV5-1 and TRBJ2-3; 11 positions match TRBD2. The CDR3 length is 16 residues. CDR1 is SGHRS, CDR2 YFSETQ, per germline. J was trimmed by 6 bases and V by 5 bases; bases with no gene match: 11. The DNA of the CDR3 is TGCGCCAGCAGTACGACTAGCGGGACCCTCCTGGATACGCAGTATTTT. Residues: CASSTTSGTLLDTQYF.